The subject of this entry is one T cell receptor beta chain. What it binds is not known. V lost 8 bases, J lost 0 bases, and 11 bases lay in between. CDR3 size: 13 residues. Per the germline V gene, CDR1 is GTSNPN and CDR2 is SVGIG (reference sequence). This entry belongs to a study of vaccination effects on CD4 cells after COVID-19. Profiling relied on immunoSEQ multiplex PCR, and the TCRdb table lists in-frame clones only, not all of them. The top ten clones hold over 7.5% of a sample with about 24,000 clones, 73% of them seen once. General study findings and limits: Just 1 of 255 vaccine-induced clones in healthy recipients was cross-reactive.

Pools of viral peptides were used by the ViraFEST assay to expand antigen-specific CD4+ T cells ahead of sequencing. Subsequent to a culture period of 10 to 11 days, CD4+ T cells were isolated. Either the BNT162b2 or mRNA-1273 vaccine was given to participants in two doses. The chain couples TRBV30 to TRBJ2-1, with D perhaps being TRBD1 or TRBD2 (5 bases each). The sample was CD4+ T cells from PBMCs cultured with SARS-CoV-2 spike peptides, taken after COVID-19 vaccination. This TCR was sampled from a human donor who received a COVID-19 vaccine. CDR3 protein: CARGQDSYNEQFF. In nucleotides, the CDR3 is TGTGCCCGGGGCCAGGACTCCTACAATGAGCAGTTCTTC.